These T cell receptor beta chains were read from a single sample in a study of blood T cell repertoires in COVID-19. The table came from immunoSEQ multiplex PCR; TCRdb's copy has only in-frame clones and leaves some out. The table has roughly 270,000 clones, over 75% seen once. Specimen: peripheral blood. The receptors stem from a man aged 18 to 30 with active or convalescent COVID-19. Both conserved end residues are part of each CDR3. The D gene is left open where the match is weak. Clone size is stated in some rows and not others, as once, few, many or a class when expanded.

v_gene,d_gene,j_gene,abundance,CDR3aa,CDR3nt
TRBV27,TRBD1,TRBJ2-7,NA,CASRTGGDEQYF,TGTGCCAGTAGGACAGGGGGCGACGAGCAGTACTTC
TRBV24-1,TRBD1,TRBJ2-7,NA,CATSDETGRRDSYEQYF,TGTGCCACCAGTGATGAGACAGGGCGCCGCGATTCCTACGAGCAGTACTTC
TRBV2,TRBD2,TRBJ2-3,NA,CASRARLADPDTQYF,TGTGCCAGCAGAGCGAGACTAGCGGATCCAGATACGCAGTATTTT
TRBV15,TRBD1,TRBJ2-7,once,CATSRDTGDPYEQYF,TGTGCCACCAGCAGAGACACAGGGGACCCCTACGAGCAGTACTTC
TRBV5-1,NA,TRBJ1-2,NA,CASSWGVLGGYTF,TGCGCCAGCAGCTGGGGGGTACTTGGAGGCTACACCTTC
TRBV5-1,NA,TRBJ2-1,NA,CASSLGTKRSNEQFF,TGCGCCAGCAGCTTGGGCACCAAACGGTCCAATGAGCAGTTCTTC
TRBV12-5,TRBD1,TRBJ1-2,NA,CASGLVLGTGPYGYTF,TGTGCTAGTGGTTTGGTACTAGGGACAGGGCCCTATGGCTACACCTTC
TRBV6-2/TRBV6-3,NA,TRBJ1-2,once,CASRPNRFANYGYTF,TGTGCCAGCAGGCCTAACAGATTTGCTAACTATGGCTACACCTTC
TRBV21-1,NA,TRBJ2-7,NA,CASSKGRGTGTYEQYF,TGTGCCAGCAGCAAAGGGCGGGGGACTGGGACCTACGAGCAGTACTTC
TRBV2,TRBD1,TRBJ2-7,NA,CASGGTGVNEQYF,TGTGCCAGCGGTGGAACAGGGGTTAACGAGCAGTACTTC
TRBV10-3,NA,TRBJ1-1,few,CAISEGGVLAFF,TGTGCCATCAGTGAGGGCGGGGTGCTGGCTTTCTTT
TRBV10-3,TRBD1,TRBJ2-7,NA,CAISLLQGAGNEQYF,TGTGCCATCAGCCTTTTACAGGGGGCAGGGAACGAGCAGTACTTC
TRBV11-2,TRBD2,TRBJ2-5,NA,CASSLFFGTSGAKGETQYF,TGTGCCAGCAGCTTATTTTTTGGGACTAGCGGGGCAAAAGGGGAGACCCAGTACTTC
TRBV2,TRBD1,TRBJ2-2,few,CASSRDRAPRELFF,TGTGCCAGCAGTAGGGACAGGGCCCCCCGGGAGCTGTTTTTT
TRBV13,NA,TRBJ2-7,NA,CASSSSGSLYEQYF,TGTGCCAGCAGCTCCTCGGGGTCGTTATACGAGCAGTACTTC
TRBV11-2,NA,TRBJ1-2,NA,CASSQDRANYGYTF,TGTGCCAGCAGCCAGGACAGAGCTAACTATGGCTACACCTTC
TRBV24-1,NA,TRBJ2-7,NA,CATSDLGFRDTAYEQYF,TGTGCCACCAGTGATTTAGGTTTTCGGGACACTGCCTACGAGCAGTACTTC
TRBV7-2,TRBD1,TRBJ2-7,NA,CASSSRTGSEGEQYF,TGTGCCAGCAGCTCCAGGACAGGTTCTGAAGGCGAGCAGTACTTC
TRBV29-1,TRBD1,TRBJ2-7,NA,CSVGGQGLMNYEQYF,TGCAGCGTTGGGGGACAGGGCCTAATGAACTACGAGCAGTACTTC
TRBV11-3,TRBD1,TRBJ2-2,NA,CASSSVTGAGLFF,TGTGCCAGCAGCTCTGTGACAGGGGCAGGGCTGTTTTTT